The present TCR beta chain was sequenced within a study of post-analysis software for immune sequencing data. Study overall: Patients with relapsing-remitting, secondary progressive and progressive-relapsing multiple sclerosis courses were all represented.

Study-wide points: In patients, roughly 5 TRBV segments were more frequent than in controls, with TRBV5-6, TRBV5-1 and TRBV20-1 among them. Multiple sclerosis patients had significantly lower normalized Chao1 diversity than controls. F measure grouped same-batch samples tightly together.

The CDR3 totals 15 residues. The V end lost 3 bases, the J end lost 4 bases, and 13 bases lay between the germline ends. Germline CDR1 and CDR2: SGDLS and YYNGEE. Notes on this clonotype: Antigen unknown.

The library was made from cDNA and included unique molecular identifiers. It was from approximately 0.91 to 9.4 million T cells that around 500,000 cDNA molecules came. TCRdb independently ran MiXCR on the PCR reads; one entry per CDR3 protein. The profile shows 750,000 to 950,000 distinct CDR3 sequences, 53% of them singletons. The source of this sequence is a girl between 10 and 17 years old with multiple sclerosis. The chain combines TRBV9 with TRBJ1-4; weak D call: TRBD1 (5 bases). What was sequenced was blood. CDR3 sequence (DNA): TGTGCCAGCAGCGGCCCGGGACCGAATAATGAAAAACTGTTTTTT. Its translation is CASSGPGPNNEKLFF.